The entry that follows covers one T cell receptor beta chain sequence. The data belong to a study of cytomegalovirus exposure and HLA in healthy donors. The PCR employed 60 Vbeta primers together with 13 Jbeta primers. Data came from immunoSEQ multiplex PCR; TCRdb stores just in-frame clones and leaves some out. The sample includes roughly 180,000 clones, approximately 85% of them seen just once. CDR3 length equals 15 residues. Germline V lookup: CDR1 MNHEY, CDR2 SVGAGI. V was pared by 0 bases and J by 5 bases, with 6 bases of the junction left unmatched. This chain uses TRBV6-5 with TRBJ1-1, with 7 nucleotides matching TRBD1. This clonotype was sampled from a girl aged 5 to 17 in good health and CMV-seropositive. Sequencing input: PBMCs. Here the CDR3 DNA reads TGTGCCAGCAGTTACTCCCAGACAGGGCGGACTGAAGCTTTCTTT. Amino acids: CASSYSQTGRTEAFF.